This passage covers 32 T cell receptor beta chains from one sample sequenced in a study of Ad26.COV2.S vaccination and SARS-CoV-2 variants. Described treatment: some 20 received Ad26.COV2.S at low or high dose, single or two shots; roughly 5 received placebo; per-sample allocation not given. The investigators took samples on day 63 after the first vaccine or placebo injection. The protocol was immunoSEQ multiplex PCR, while the TCRdb copy is restricted to in-frame clones and leaves out a portion. The sample has more than 300,000 clones, roughly 84% seen once; the top ten hold 1.5% to 2.5%. The sample was peripheral blood, taken in a trial of Ad26.COV2.S vaccine versus placebo. The receptor set was obtained from a person aged 18-60 years who received the Ad26.COV2.S COVID-19 vaccine or a placebo.

The chain carries TRBV29-1 and TRBJ2-3; D remains ambiguous. CDR3 size: 11 residues. CDR1 and CDR2 from the germline V gene are SQVTM and ANQGSEA. The V and J ends lost 6 bases and 5 bases respectively, with 9 bases between them. CDR3 amino acids: CSVATKDTQYF. Written as DNA, the CDR3 is TGCAGCGTAGCGACAAAAGATACGCAGTATTTT.

The chain links TRBV21-1 to TRBJ1-2. TRBV21-1 represents a pseudogene. The CDR3 consists of 14 residues. The CDR3 DNA reads as TGTGCCAGCAGCAAAGGGCGAAACAGCGGTTTGAAGGACTTC. It yields the protein CASSKGRNSGLKDF.

The chain couples TRBV20-1 to TRBJ2-1; D unclear. CDR3 length: 11 residues. V lost 6 bases and J 5 bases, leaving 8 bases between the germline ends. Germline lookup yields CDR1 DFQATT and CDR2 SNEGSKA (reference sequence). The CDR3 DNA is TGCAGTGCACGGGCCCACAATGAGCAGTTCTTC. Translated: CSARAHNEQFF.

This clone was detected only once. V is TRBV5-1 and J is TRBJ1-4, with 9 positions matching TRBD1. The length of the CDR3 is 14 residues. Germline CDR1 reads SGHRS; CDR2 reads YFSETQ. The trim removed 5 bases at V and 5 bases at J, leaving 4 bases unmatched. CDR3 DNA: TGCGCCAGCAGGGACGGGACAGGGAATGAAAAACTGTTTTTT. Translation gives CASRDGTGNEKLFF.

This clone appeared a single time. The chain couples TRBV5-1 to TRBJ2-5, with 7 bases fitting TRBD1. The CDR3 spans 18 residues. V gave up 6 bases and J gave up 5 bases; unmatched junction bases: 22. Germline V lookup: CDR1 SGHRS, CDR2 YFSETQ. For the CDR3, the DNA is TGCGCCAGCATTAGGATTCCCCTAACCGGGACAGTCAAGGAGACCCAGTACTTC. It specifies CASIRIPLTGTVKETQYF.

The V gene is TRBV10-3, the J gene TRBJ1-2; TRBD1 matches at 10 bases. The V gene end was trimmed by 7 bases and the J gene end by 5 bases; junction bases not matched to a gene: 10. The germline V gene encodes CDR1 ENHRY and CDR2 SYGVKD. This CDR3 comprises 15 residues. CDR3 DNA: TGTGCCATCAACGCTGCCGGGACAGGGGCGTATGGCTACACCTTC. Translating it yields CAINAAGTGAYGYTF.

The V gene is TRBV5-4, the J gene TRBJ1-2; D remains unclear. V lost 1 base, J lost 2 bases, and 9 bases lay in between. CDR3 length: 14 residues. CDR1 is SGHNT and CDR2 is YYREEE in the germline V gene (reference sequence). This CDR3 reads CASSLNTLNYGYTF. In DNA form, the CDR3 reads TGTGCCAGCAGCTTGAACACCTTAAACTATGGCTACACCTTC.

CDR3 amino acids: CSAASSYEQYF. In nucleotides, the CDR3 is TGCAGTGCTGCGAGCTCCTACGAGCAGTACTTC. The rearrangement uses TRBV20-1 and TRBJ2-7; D uncertain. The CDR3 is made up of 11 amino acids. CDR1 and CDR2 from the germline V gene are DFQATT and SNEGSKA (reference sequence). V was pared by 5 bases and J by 0 bases, with 5 bases between.

The J gene is TRBJ1-2, the V gene TRBV7-8; 10 bases align to TRBD1. The CDR3 is 14 amino acids. V lost 2 bases and J lost 8; bases outside the gene matches: 5. The germline V gene encodes CDR1 SGHVS and CDR2 FQNEAQ. In nucleotides, the CDR3 is TGTGCCAGCAGCTTACGGACAGGGGGTGAGGGCTACACCTTC. Its translation: CASSLRTGGEGYTF.

In DNA, the CDR3 is TGCGCCAGCAGCCCATCCCGGGACAGCTACAATGAGCAGTTCTTC. Amino acid sequence: CASSPSRDSYNEQFF. The V and J genes are TRBV4-3 and TRBJ2-1; TRBD1 matches 7 bases. V was clipped by 4 bases and J by 3 bases; unmatched bases: 6. CDR1 LGHNA and CDR2 YSLEER come from the germline V gene. The CDR3 runs 15 residues.

This clone came up a few times. This chain joins TRBV7-2 and TRBJ2-1, with D unresolved. V gave up 1 base and J gave up 2 bases, with 9 bases separating them. Germline V gene sequence: CDR1 SGHTA, CDR2 FQGNSA. This CDR3 has 15 residues. DNA for the CDR3: TGTGCCAGCAGCTTAGGGGATCATCCCTACAATGAGCAGTTCTTC. Its protein is CASSLGDHPYNEQFF.

V is TRBV6-2 or TRBV6-3 and J is TRBJ1-1; D not certain. Trimming took 0 bases from V and 6 from J, leaving 11 bases between them. The CDR3 is 14 residues long. Per germline, CDR1 MNHEY and CDR2 SVGEGT. Here the CDR3 DNA reads TGTGCCAGCAGTTACTCGCTTCAAACCTCTGAAGCTTTCTTT. It is translated as CASSYSLQTSEAFF.

This chain joins TRBV19 and TRBJ2-2; no reliable D call. V lost 5 bases and J 0 bases, leaving 10 bases between the germline ends. The CDR3 is 15 amino acids. Germline CDR1 reads LNHDA; CDR2 reads SQIVND (reference sequence). CDR3: CASSASRTNTGELFF. The CDR3 DNA sequence: TGTGCCAGTAGTGCGAGCAGAACGAACACCGGGGAGCTGTTTTTT.

The genes are TRBV19 and TRBJ2-6; D is unresolved. The germline V gene has CDR1 LNHDA and CDR2 SQIVND (reference sequence). Trimming removed 3 bases at V and 0 bases at J, with 15 bases between. CDR3 length equals 18 residues. CDR3 loop: CASSMVRPLSSGANVLTF. The CDR3, as DNA: TGTGCCAGTAGTATGGTCCGACCGTTAAGCTCTGGGGCCAACGTCCTGACTTTC.

The genes are TRBV5-4 and TRBJ2-7; D is undetermined. There are 12 residues in the CDR3. V gave up 4 bases and J gave up 2 bases, with 7 bases separating them. Germline assignment: CDR1 SGHNT and CDR2 YYREEE (reference sequence). The CDR3 nucleotides read TGTGCCAGCAGCCTTTTCCCCTACGAGCAGTACTTC. Translated, it gives CASSLFPYEQYF.

CDR3 DNA sequence: TGTGCCAGCAGCCACGGACAGGGGGCTTACGGAAACATTCAGTACTTC. It translates to CASSHGQGAYGNIQYF. The rearrangement uses TRBV3-1 (or the pseudogene TRBV3-2) and TRBJ2-4; 11 bases fit TRBD1. Germline V gives CDR1 LGHDT, CDR2 YNNKEL (reference sequence). With 3 bases clipped from V and 6 bases from J, the junction kept 7 bases outside the gene matches. The length of the CDR3 is 16 residues.

The CDR3 nucleotides are TGTGCCAGCAGTCTCGGACAGGGGGAAATGTATGGCTACACCTTC. It encodes CASSLGQGEMYGYTF. The chain links TRBV5-4 to TRBJ1-2; 10 bases are shared with TRBD1. CDR1 and CDR2 (germline): SGHNT, YYREEE (reference sequence). This CDR3 contains 15 residues. Trimming removed 5 bases from V and 5 bases from J; junction bases left unmatched: 9.

V is TRBV6-5 and J is TRBJ1-5; 9 nucleotides agree with TRBD1. The ends lost 6 bases at V and 4 bases at J; junction bases unmatched: 7. This CDR3 is built from 15 residues. Per the germline V gene, CDR1 is MNHEY and CDR2 is SVGAGI. This CDR3 reads CASSLSGTGNQPQHF. The CDR3, as DNA: TGTGCCAGCAGCCTTTCCGGGACAGGGAATCAGCCCCAGCATTTT.

The chain couples TRBV6-2 or TRBV6-3 to TRBJ2-2; D unclear. Trimming took off 2 bases at V and 8 bases at J, with 12 bases between the two ends. The germline V gene has CDR1 MNHEY and CDR2 SVGEGT. This CDR3 is 14 amino acids long. As DNA, the CDR3 is TGTGCCAGCAGTTACACCCCTTACCCAGGGGAGCTGTTTTTT. It specifies CASSYTPYPGELFF.

This rearrangement joins TRBV10-3 to TRBJ1-2, with TRBD1 identical over 9 bases. The germline V gene encodes CDR1 ENHRY and CDR2 SYGVKD. The junction had 5 bases not matched to a gene; V was cut back by 5 bases and J by 7 bases. The CDR3 covers 13 residues. This CDR3 reads CAISPQGAFGYTF. In DNA, the CDR3 is TGTGCCATCAGTCCACAGGGGGCTTTTGGCTACACCTTC.

There are a few counts of this clone. The chain has TRBV4-1 and TRBJ2-1, with 15 bases that match TRBD2. This CDR3 comprises 17 residues. V lost 4 bases to trimming and J lost 6 bases; unmatched junction nucleotides: 7. CDR1 is MGHRA and CDR2 is YSYEKL in the germline V gene. This chain's CDR3 is CASSLRTSGGAANEQFF. CDR3 bases: TGCGCCAGCAGCCTCCGGACTAGCGGGGGGGCAGCCAATGAGCAGTTCTTC.

V gene TRBV9 combines with J gene TRBJ2-3; maybe TRBD2 (6 bases). Between the trimmed V and J ends, which lost 6 bases and 0 bases, there was a span of 11 bases. Germline values: CDR1 SGDLS, CDR2 YYNGEE. This CDR3 spans 14 amino acids. Written as DNA, the CDR3 is TGTGCCAGCAAGGGTAGCGGAAGCACAGATACGCAGTATTTT. This gives the protein CASKGSGSTDTQYF.

The rearrangement uses TRBV11-2 and TRBJ1-3, with D maybe TRBD1 (6 bases). The germline gives CDR1 SGHAT, CDR2 FQNNGV. The ends were cut back, 3 bases at V and 2 bases at J, with 8 bases in the middle. The CDR3 covers 14 residues. CDR3 loop: CASSLQGTGNTIYF. For the CDR3, the DNA is TGTGCCAGCAGCTTGCAGGGGACTGGAAACACCATATATTTT.

The CDR3: CASSFASSGGKDTQYF. DNA of the CDR3: TGTGCCAGCAGCTTCGCCTCTAGCGGGGGGAAAGATACGCAGTATTTT. V usage is TRBV7-2 and J usage is TRBJ2-3; TRBD2 matches at 11 bases. J lost 5 bases, V lost 3 bases, and 7 bases had no gene match. This CDR3 is 16 amino acids long. Germline V gene data show CDR1 as SGHTA and CDR2 as FQGNSA.

The chain recombines TRBV5-6 with TRBJ2-3, with 9 bases matching TRBD1. Trimming at V came to 1 base and at J to 8 bases, leaving 8 bases not matched to a gene. CDR1 SGHDT and CDR2 YYEEEE come from the germline V gene. The CDR3 loop spans 15 amino acids. CDR3 nucleotide sequence: TGTGCCAGCAGCTTGTCGGGACAGGGAGTAGGTACGCAGTATTTT. Translation: CASSLSGQGVGTQYF.

The V gene is TRBV19, the J gene TRBJ2-3; D possibly corresponds to TRBD1 (5 bases). The V end lost 7 bases, the J end lost 2 bases, and 13 bases lay between the germline ends. CDR1 LNHDA and CDR2 SQIVND come from the germline V gene (reference sequence). This CDR3 has 14 amino acids. The CDR3 here is CASKQDRSTDTQYF. The CDR3 region has the DNA TGTGCCAGTAAGCAAGACAGATCCACAGATACGCAGTATTTT.

CDR3 nucleotide sequence: TGTGCCAGCAGTGTCGTCCTTAACACCGGGGAGCTGTTTTTT. Amino acids: CASSVVLNTGELFF. This rearrangement joins TRBV2 to TRBJ2-2, with D hard to call. Germline CDR1 reads SNHLY; CDR2 reads FYNNEI. V lost 4 bases, J lost 2 bases, and 8 bases lay in between. This CDR3 contains 14 residues.

The chain couples TRBV20-1 to TRBJ2-1; the match to TRBD2 covers 8 bases. The CDR3 loop spans 14 amino acids. Germline CDR1 and CDR2: DFQATT and SNEGSKA (reference sequence). The V gene end was trimmed by 3 bases and the J gene end by 7 bases; junction bases not matched to a gene: 8. CDR3 protein: CSASKGLGGNEQFF. The CDR3, as DNA: TGCAGTGCTAGTAAGGGACTAGGAGGAAATGAGCAGTTCTTC.

This clone has just a few counts. The rearrangement uses TRBV5-1 and TRBJ2-1; D might be TRBD1 (6 bases). The CDR3 spans 15 residues. Per germline, CDR1 SGHRS and CDR2 YFSETQ. V lost 5 bases and J lost 2, with 14 bases in between. The DNA of the CDR3 is TGCGCCAGCAGAAGGGACATAGACCCCTACAATGAGCAGTTCTTC. This encodes CASRRDIDPYNEQFF.

The chain uses TRBV29-1 and TRBJ2-1; possibly TRBD2 for D (6 bases). CDR1 is SQVTM, CDR2 ANQGSEA, per germline. The CDR3 loop spans 12 amino acids. The V end lost 3 bases, the J end lost 10 bases, and 13 bases lay between the germline ends. CDR3 in amino acids: CSVEVPGDEQFF. In DNA form, the CDR3 reads TGCAGCGTTGAGGTTCCGGGAGACGAGCAGTTCTTC.

DNA for the CDR3: TGTGCCAGCAGCTTAGATCTCGGGACTACCTTC. This encodes CASSLDLGTTF. The chain uses TRBV7-9 and TRBJ1-2, with D perhaps matching TRBD1 (5 bases). The CDR3 spans 11 residues. Deletions cut 1 base from V and 14 bases from J, with 11 bases between. CDR1 and CDR2 from the germline V gene are SEHNR and FQNEAQ (reference sequence).

The chain employs TRBV5-4 and TRBJ1-4; D is unresolved. V was clipped by 0 bases and J by 8 bases, with 11 bases between them. Germline V CDR1 and CDR2: SGHNT, YYREEE (reference sequence). This CDR3 has 14 residues. Written as DNA, the CDR3 is TGTGCCAGCAGCTTGGCCGGCAAGATGGAAAAACTGTTTTTT. This gives the protein CASSLAGKMEKLFF. Together with reference TRBV5-4 and TRBJ1-4, the CDR3 gives the full variable domain: ETGVTQSPTHLIKTRGQQVTLRCSSQSGHNTVSWYQQALGQGPQFIFQYYREEENGRGNFPPRFSGLQFPNYSSELNVNALELDDSALYLCASSLAGKMEKLFFGSGTQLSVL.